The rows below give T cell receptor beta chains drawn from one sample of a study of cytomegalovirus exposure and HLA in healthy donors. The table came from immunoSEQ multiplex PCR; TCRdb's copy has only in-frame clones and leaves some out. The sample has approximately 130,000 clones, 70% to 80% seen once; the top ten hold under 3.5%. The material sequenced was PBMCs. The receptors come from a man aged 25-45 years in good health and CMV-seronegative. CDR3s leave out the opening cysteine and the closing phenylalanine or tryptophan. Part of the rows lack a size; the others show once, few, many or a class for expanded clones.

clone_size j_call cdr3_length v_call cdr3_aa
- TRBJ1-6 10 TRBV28 ASRMQVSPLH
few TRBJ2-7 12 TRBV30 AWSVRRPTYEQY
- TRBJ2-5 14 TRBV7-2 ASSIGLAPGGETQY
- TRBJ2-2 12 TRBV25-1 ASSESKNTGELF
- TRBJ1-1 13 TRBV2 ASSEVRNPGSEAF
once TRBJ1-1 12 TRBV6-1 ASSRQEFITEAF
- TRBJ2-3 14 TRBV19 ASRRGTSGLTDTQY
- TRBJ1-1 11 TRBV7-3 ASSLRENTEAF
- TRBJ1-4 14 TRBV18 ASSPALESTNEKLF
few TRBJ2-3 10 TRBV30 AWSTVTDTQY
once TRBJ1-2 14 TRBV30 AWLPWDRDVNYGYT
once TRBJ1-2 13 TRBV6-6 ASSYGRTGEYGYT
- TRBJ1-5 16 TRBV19 ASSPPGQVLSWNQPQH
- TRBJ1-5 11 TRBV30 AWTRGGNQPQH
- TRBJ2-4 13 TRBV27 ASGEAGLAKNIQY
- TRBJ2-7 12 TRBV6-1 ASSDSGTFYEQY
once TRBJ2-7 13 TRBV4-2 ASSRGSGSSYEQY
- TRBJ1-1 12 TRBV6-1 ASSVGRMNTEAF
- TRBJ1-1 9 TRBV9 ASSGDNEAF
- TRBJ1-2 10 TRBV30 AWSTGVYGYT
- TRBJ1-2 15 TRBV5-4 ASSLGADRASYYGYT
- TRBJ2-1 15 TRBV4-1 ASSHRPSGDDYNEQF
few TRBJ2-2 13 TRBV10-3 AISTGTGDTGELF
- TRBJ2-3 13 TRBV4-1 ASSQDLASTDTQY
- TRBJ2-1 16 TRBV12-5 ASGLVLRGADSYNEQF
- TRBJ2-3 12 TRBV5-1 ASSVGLASDTQY
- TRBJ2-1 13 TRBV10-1 ATQMPGHRPNEQF
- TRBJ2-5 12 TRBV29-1 SVEIQGGGETQY
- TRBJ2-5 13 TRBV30 AWSGIAGIQETQY
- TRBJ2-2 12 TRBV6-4 ASSIAGFTGELF
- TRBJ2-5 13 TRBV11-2 ASSFSAGRAETQY
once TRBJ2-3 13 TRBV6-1 ASSERRGNTDTQY
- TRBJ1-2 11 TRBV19 ASSIPQNYGYT